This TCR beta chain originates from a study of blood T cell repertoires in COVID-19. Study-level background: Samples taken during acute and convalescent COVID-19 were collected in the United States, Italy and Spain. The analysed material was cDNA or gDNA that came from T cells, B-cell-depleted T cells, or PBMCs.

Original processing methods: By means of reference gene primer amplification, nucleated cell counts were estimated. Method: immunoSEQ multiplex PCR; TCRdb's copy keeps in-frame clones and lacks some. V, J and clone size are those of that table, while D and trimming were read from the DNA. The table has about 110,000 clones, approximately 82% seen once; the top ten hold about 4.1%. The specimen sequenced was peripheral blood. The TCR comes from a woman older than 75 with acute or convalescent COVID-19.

CDR3 in DNA: TGCAGCGTTCCTTCCGCGGAGGGGGCGAACGGCTACACCTTC. The encoded protein is CSVPSAEGANGYTF. This sequence joins TRBV29-1 and TRBJ1-2; 7 bases are a match to TRBD1. J lost 8 bases, V lost 5 bases, and 14 bases had no gene match. The CDR3 length is 14 residues. Germline assignment: CDR1 SQVTM and CDR2 ANQGSEA.